The TCR beta chain under discussion was sequenced for a study of blood T cell repertoires in COVID-19. About the study: COVID-19 samples from acute and convalescent phases originated in the United States, Italy and Spain. T cells, B-cell-depleted T cells, or PBMCs supplied cDNA or gDNA.

From germline, CDR1 is MNHEY and CDR2 SVGAGI. Unmatched junction bases numbered 2, after V lost 5 bases and J lost 6 bases. This CDR3 region has 14 residues. Authors' data handling: Nucleated cell counts were estimated from reference gene primer amplification. The protocol was immunoSEQ multiplex PCR, while the TCRdb copy is restricted to in-frame clones and leaves out a portion. V and J calls and clone size come straight from that table; D and trimming were deduced from the DNA. This table holds about 70,000 clones, 60% to 75% found once. The chain uses TRBV6-5 and TRBJ1-6; the match to TRBD1 covers 9 bases. This clonotype was obtained from a woman aged 70 to 79 with acute or convalescent COVID-19. Sequenced sample: peripheral blood. The CDR3 DNA reads TGTGCCAGCAGTACAGGGGGCGGTAATTCACCCCTCCACTTT. Encoded protein: CASSTGGGNSPLHF.